These T cell receptor beta chains were read from a single sample in a study of tumor-infiltrating lymphocytes in primary liver carcinoma. TCRdb passed the multiplex PCR reads through MiXCR, listing each CDR3 protein once. This table has fewer than 400,000 distinct CDR3 sequences, approximately 65% appearing once. The sample consisted of peripheral blood. The receptors originated from a man between 40 and 49 years old with primary liver carcinoma and hepatitis B virus infection. Both conserved end residues are part of each CDR3. Each record gives: D gene, clone size, V gene, J gene, CDR3 DNA, CDR3 protein. D genes are given only for firm matches. Clone sizes are given selectively: once, few, many, or a class where the clone is expanded.

.	many	TRBV4-2	TRBJ1-2	TGTGCCAGCAGCCAAGCGGGGGGTTATGGCTACACCTTC	CASSQAGGYGYTF
.	.	TRBV11-1	TRBJ2-7	TGTGCCAGCAGCATTGGGGCCAGGGACTACGAGCAGTACTTC	CASSIGARDYEQYF
.	.	TRBV30	TRBJ2-1	TGTGCCTGGAGTGTACAACTATTCAATGAGCAGTTCTTC	CAWSVQLFNEQFF
TRBD1	once	TRBV6-1	TRBJ1-5	TGTGCCAGCTCCGACAGGGGCATCATGGACCAGTCCCGGCATTTT	CASSDRGIMDQSRHF
TRBD2	once	TRBV5-1	TRBJ2-3	TGCGCCAGCCAGACTAGCGGGGCTAGCACAGATACGCAGTATTTT	CASQTSGASTDTQYF
.	.	TRBV10-3	TRBJ2-7	TGTGCCATCAGTCCCGAGGGGGCAGGGCGGGAGTACGAGCAGTACTTC	CAISPEGAGREYEQYF
.	.	TRBV11-2	TRBJ1-4	TGTGCGAGCAGCGTGCGGGATTACTGGAATGAAAAACTGTTTTTT	CASSVRDYWNEKLFF
.	many	TRBV4-1	TRBJ1-1	TGCGCCAGCAGCCATCGGCTTGGAGGGGGTTACACTGAAGCTTTCTTT	CASSHRLGGGYTEAFF
.	.	TRBV9	TRBJ2-2	TGTGCCAGCAGCGTAGGAGGGGGGAGAAACACCGGGGAGCTGTTTTTT	CASSVGGGRNTGELFF
.	.	TRBV5-1	TRBJ1-6	TGCGCCAGCAGCACGGACAGCAGGAATTCACCCCTCCACTTT	CASSTDSRNSPLHF
.	.	TRBV4-1	TRBJ2-5	TGCGCCAGCAGCCAAGATCTTGGGGTAGCGGAGACCCAGTACTTC	CASSQDLGVAETQYF
.	.	TRBV11-1	TRBJ2-1	TGTGTCAACAGCGACTCCAGCTCATCCTACAATGAGCAGTTCTTC	CVNSDSSSSYNEQFF
.	.	TRBV6-2/TRBV6-3	TRBJ2-1	TGTGCCAACTCCCTTCAGGGTCCCGCCTACAATGAGCAGTTCTTC	CANSLQGPAYNEQFF
.	.	TRBV11-2	TRBJ2-4	TGTGTCAGCAGCACGCTAGGACGCTCCCGGGACATTCAGTACTTC	CVSSTLGRSRDIQYF
.	.	TRBV7-9	TRBJ2-1	TGTACCAGCAGCCCCCAGGCGGAGGAGTTCTTC	CTSSPQAEEFF
TRBD1	many	TRBV12-3/TRBV12-4	TRBJ1-1	TGTGCCAGCAGGGGACAGATGAACACTGAAGCTTTCTTT	CASRGQMNTEAFF
.	once	TRBV10-1	TRBJ1-2	TGCGCCAGTAAACAGTGGTACTATGGCTACACCTTC	CASKQWYYGYTF
.	many	TRBV6-5	TRBJ1-6	TGTGCCAGCAGTTTAACAGAACGTAATTCACCCCTCCACTTT	CASSLTERNSPLHF
.	.	TRBV5-6	TRBJ1-5	TGTGCCAGCAGGTTTCAGGGAAGCAATCAGCCCCAGCATTTT	CASRFQGSNQPQHF
.	.	TRBV7-8	TRBJ2-7	TGTGCCAGCAGCCTTGGACGCCCTGACGAGCAGTACTTC	CASSLGRPDEQYF
TRBD1	.	TRBV5-1	TRBJ1-6	TGCGCCAGCAGCTTGGACAGGGGCCCGAATTCACCCCTCCACTTT	CASSLDRGPNSPLHF
TRBD1	many	TRBV14	TRBJ2-7	TGTGCCAGCAATCCACAGGGGGTTAATTACGAGCAGTACTTC	CASNPQGVNYEQYF
.	.	TRBV6-2/TRBV6-3	TRBJ1-5	TGTGCCAGCAGTTTTACGGCCGACAATCAGCCCCAGCATTTC	CASSFTADNQPQHF
.	.	TRBV11-3	TRBJ2-1	TGTACCAGTAGCGCCAAACAGGGTTCGCGACTAAACAATGAGCAGTTCTTC	CTSSAKQGSRLNNEQFF
.	many	TRBV6-1	TRBJ2-1	TGTGCCAGCACGGGCGGCAACTCCTACAATGAGCAGTTCTTC	CASTGGNSYNEQFF
TRBD2	few	TRBV5-1	TRBJ2-1	TGCGCCAGCAGCTTCTCGACTAGCGGCTACAATGAGCAGTTCTTC	CASSFSTSGYNEQFF
TRBD1	.	TRBV6-6	TRBJ1-2	TGTGCCAGCAGGCCGAACGACAGGGGTGGACATGGCTACATCTTC	CASRPNDRGGHGYIF
.	few	TRBV11-2	TRBJ2-7	TGTGCCAGCAGCTTAGACAGACCCTACGATCAGTACTTC	CASSLDRPYDQYF
.	.	TRBV6-5	TRBJ2-5	TGTGCCAGCAGTTACTCAACCGTACAAGAGACCCAGAACTTC	CASSYSTVQETQNF
.	many	TRBV6-2/TRBV6-3	TRBJ1-5	TGTGCCAGCAGTTACAATCAGCAGCCCCAGCATTTT	CASSYNQQPQHF
.	.	TRBV28	TRBJ2-1	TGTGTCAGCAGTTTCGGAAATGAGCAGTTCTTC	CVSSFGNEQFF
TRBD2	once	TRBV12-5	TRBJ2-1	TGTGATAGTGGTTTGGATGGACTAGCGGGAGAGAGAGGGAGCTCCTACAATGAGCAGTTCTTC	CDSGLDGLAGERGSSYNEQFF
TRBD2	few	TRBV5-1	TRBJ2-3	TGCGCCAGCAGCGTGGGACTAGCGGGAGTCTTGGATACGCAGTATTTT	CASSVGLAGVLDTQYF
.	.	TRBV29-1	TRBJ2-3	TGCAGTTTCGTAGCGAGAGGTAGTGGTGATACGCAGTATTTT	CSFVARGSGDTQYF
.	many	TRBV29-1	TRBJ2-7	TGCAGCGTTGAGTTGGACACCAATCGCAACGAGCAGTACTTC	CSVELDTNRNEQYF
.	few	TRBV28	TRBJ1-5	TGTGCCAGCAACCCCGGGTCAGGGGAAGATCAGCCCCAGCATTTT	CASNPGSGEDQPQHF
TRBD2	.	TRBV11-3	TRBJ2-3	TGTGCCAGCAGCTCCAGGACTAGCAGGACAGATACGCAGTATTTT	CASSSRTSRTDTQYF
.	few	TRBV12-3/TRBV12-4	TRBJ1-2	TGTGCCAGCAGCTTTGGGGGGATGGACTATGGCTACACCTTC	CASSFGGMDYGYTF
.	.	TRBV6-2/TRBV6-3	TRBJ1-5	TGTGCCGGCAGACCTGGAGGGGGGGCTCAGCCCCAGCATTTT	CAGRPGGGAQPQHF
.	.	TRBV29-1	TRBJ2-5	TGCAGTGCGTCGGGGAGTCAAGAGACCCAGTACTTC	CSASGSQETQYF
.	many	TRBV6-1	TRBJ2-2	TGTGCCAGCGTGACGGCGAGGGCCACCGGGGAGCTGTTTTTT	CASVTARATGELFF
TRBD2	many	TRBV29-1	TRBJ2-3	TGCAGCGTTGAAGGAGGGGAGGGCTTCGGAGATACGCAGTATTTT	CSVEGGEGFGDTQYF
TRBD2	.	TRBV4-3	TRBJ2-1	TGCGCCAGCAGCCAAGCATTAAGGGCTAGCGGGAGTATCGGCAATGAGCAGTTCTTC	CASSQALRASGSIGNEQFF
.	many	TRBV12-3/TRBV12-4	TRBJ2-5	TGTGCCAGCAGTGACAACAGGGCCCAAGAGACCCAGTACTTC	CASSDNRAQETQYF
TRBD1	.	TRBV5-1	TRBJ1-1	TGCGCCAGCACCGACAGGGGAGGCACTGAAGCTTTCTTT	CASTDRGGTEAFF
.	.	TRBV4-1	TRBJ1-2	TGCGCCAGCAGCCAAGGTCGCGCGGTCGACTATGGCCACACCTTC	CASSQGRAVDYGHTF
.	.	TRBV11-2	TRBJ2-7	TGTGCCAGCAGCTTAATGCCATCCGGCGAGCAGTACTTC	CASSLMPSGEQYF
.	few	TRBV12-3/TRBV12-4	TRBJ1-6	TGTGCCAGCAGTCCGAAAAGTACCTATAATTCACCCCTCCACTTT	CASSPKSTYNSPLHF
TRBD1	.	TRBV6-5	TRBJ2-7	TGTACCAGTAGTTACAGGCAGGGGGTGGGTGAGCAGTACTTC	CTSSYRQGVGEQYF
TRBD1	.	TRBV5-6	TRBJ1-5	TGTGTCAGCAGCTTCGGGACAGGGGGGGGTCCCCAGCATTTT	CVSSFGTGGGPQHF
.	.	TRBV5-5	TRBJ2-5	TGTGCCAGCAGCTTGAGCGCTGGTATTCAAGAGACCCAGTACTTC	CASSLSAGIQETQYF
TRBD2	few	TRBV5-1	TRBJ2-7	TGCGCCAGCAGCTTGGGGGCTAGCGGTGGGGACGAGCAGTACTTC	CASSLGASGGDEQYF
TRBD2	many	TRBV29-1	TRBJ2-5	TGCAGCGTTGAGGGGGCTAGCGGGAGAAAGGATCAAGAGACCCAGTACTTC	CSVEGASGRKDQETQYF
.	.	TRBV28	TRBJ2-4	TGTGCCAGCAGTGCGACCGGGACCAAAAACATTCAGTACTTC	CASSATGTKNIQYF